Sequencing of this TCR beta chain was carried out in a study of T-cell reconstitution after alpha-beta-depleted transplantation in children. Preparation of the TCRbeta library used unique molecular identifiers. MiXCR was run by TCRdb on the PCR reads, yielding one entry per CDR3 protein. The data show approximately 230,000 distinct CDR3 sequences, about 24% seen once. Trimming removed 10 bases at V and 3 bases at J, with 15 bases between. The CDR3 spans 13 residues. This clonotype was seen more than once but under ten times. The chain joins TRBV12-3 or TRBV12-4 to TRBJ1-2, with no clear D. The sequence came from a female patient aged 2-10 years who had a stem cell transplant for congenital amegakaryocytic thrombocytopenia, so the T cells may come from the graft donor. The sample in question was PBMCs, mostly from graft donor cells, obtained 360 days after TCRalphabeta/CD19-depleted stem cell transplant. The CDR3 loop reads CATADGMDYGYTF. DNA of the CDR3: TGTGCCACCGCGGATGGGATGGACTATGGCTACACCTTC.